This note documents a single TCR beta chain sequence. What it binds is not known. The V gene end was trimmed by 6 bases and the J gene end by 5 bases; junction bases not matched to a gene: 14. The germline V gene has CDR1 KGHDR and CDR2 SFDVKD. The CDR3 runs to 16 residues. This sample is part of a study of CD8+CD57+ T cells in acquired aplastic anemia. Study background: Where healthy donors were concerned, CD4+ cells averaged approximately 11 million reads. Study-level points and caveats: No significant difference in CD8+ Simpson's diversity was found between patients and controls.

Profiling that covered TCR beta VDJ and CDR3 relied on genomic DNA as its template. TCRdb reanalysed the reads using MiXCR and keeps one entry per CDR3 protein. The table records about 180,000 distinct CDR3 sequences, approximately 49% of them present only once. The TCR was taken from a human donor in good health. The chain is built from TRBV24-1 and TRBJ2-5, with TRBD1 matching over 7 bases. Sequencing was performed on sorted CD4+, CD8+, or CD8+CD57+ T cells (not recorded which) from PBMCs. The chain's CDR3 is CATSSNKGQLGETQYF. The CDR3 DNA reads TGTGCCACCAGTTCGAACAAGGGACAGCTTGGGGAGACCCAGTACTTC.